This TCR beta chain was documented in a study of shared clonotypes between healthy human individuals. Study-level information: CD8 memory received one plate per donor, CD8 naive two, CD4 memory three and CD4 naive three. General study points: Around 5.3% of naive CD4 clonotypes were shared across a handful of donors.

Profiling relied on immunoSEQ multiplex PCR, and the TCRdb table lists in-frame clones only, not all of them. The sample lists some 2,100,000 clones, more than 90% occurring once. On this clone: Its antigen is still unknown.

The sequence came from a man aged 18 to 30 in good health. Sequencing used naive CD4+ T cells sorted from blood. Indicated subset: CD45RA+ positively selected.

CDR3 sequence (DNA): TGTGCCAGCTCAGGACAGGGGCTGCCCCCCACTGAAGCTTTCTTT. Protein: CASSGQGLPPTEAFF. This chain connects TRBV18 to TRBJ1-1, with 9 bases lining up with TRBD1. The CDR3 extends over 15 amino acids. After removal of 5 bases from V and 4 bases from J, the junction contained 8 bases not matched to a gene. The V gene's germline CDR1 is KGHSH and CDR2 LQKENI. The full variable domain, in which reference TRBV18 and TRBJ1-1 provide the parts outside the CDR3, is NAGVMQNPRHLVRRRGQEARLRCSPMKGHSHVYWYRQLPEEGLKFMVYLQKENIIDESGMPKERFSAEFPKEGPSILRIQQVVRGDSAAYFCASSGQGLPPTEAFFGQGTRLTVV.